This TCR beta chain was sequenced during a study of T cell repertoires in cytomegalovirus infection. For the study at large: It was the public TCR beta signatures that indicated both CMV infection and matching HLA type. Whole-study results and caveats: It was HLA-C-restricted CMV-specific TCR beta clonotypes that dominated the response ex vivo. Carriers of CMV plus the relevant HLA were identified by cumulative public TCR beta family frequency.

With respect to this clonotype: Its antigen is undetermined.

MiXCR was run by TCRdb on the reads, yielding one entry per CDR3 protein. The table has some 400,000 distinct CDR3 sequences, roughly 30% seen once; the top ten hold around 15%. Trimming took off 5 bases at V and 5 bases at J, with 10 bases between the two ends. Germline loops: CDR1 SGHAT, CDR2 FQDESV (reference sequence). This CDR3 is built from 13 residues. Specimen: PBMCs. The genes are TRBV11-1 and TRBJ2-1, with a weak D call TRBD2 (6 bases). The clonotype originates from a human donor in good health (CMV status not recorded). Some clones in this sample may be carry-over from other donors' samples. The CDR3 is CASSQGLNNEQFF. In DNA, the CDR3 is TGTGCCAGCAGCCAGGGACTCAACAATGAGCAGTTCTTC. Variable domain in full (rest from reference TRBV11-1 and TRBJ2-1): EAEVAQSPRYKITEKSQAVAFWCDPISGHATLYWYRQILGQGPELLVQFQDESVVDDSQLPKDRFSAERLKGVDSTLKIQPAELGDSAMYLCASSQGLNNEQFFGPGTRLTVL.